This TCR beta chain was captured by sequencing in a study of cytotoxic CD8 clonotypes in ibrutinib-treated CLL. With regard to this clone: Antigen: not known.

Sequenced by immunoSEQ multiplex PCR; TCRdb stores in-frame clones only, minus some. The sample has about 130,000 clones, 80% to 90% seen once; the top ten hold about 3.3%. General study results and limits: Lymph node repertoires were not studied, and sampling times were unmatched.

Roughly 2.2 micrograms of genomic DNA (from cryopreserved PBMCs) were used for TCR beta libraries. Germline V lookup: CDR1 LNHDA, CDR2 SQIVND (reference sequence). Trimming stripped 6 bases from V and 7 bases from J, with 19 bases between. This CDR3 spans 14 amino acids. The specimen comprised PBMCs, sampled after 24 months of ibrutinib treatment. This sequence was found in a human donor with chronic lymphocytic leukemia. V gene TRBV19 combines with J gene TRBJ2-7, with unresolved D. The DNA of the CDR3 is TGTGCCAGTAGCGGAAAGGCCCCGCGTGGGGAGCAGTACTTC. It is translated as CASSGKAPRGEQYF.